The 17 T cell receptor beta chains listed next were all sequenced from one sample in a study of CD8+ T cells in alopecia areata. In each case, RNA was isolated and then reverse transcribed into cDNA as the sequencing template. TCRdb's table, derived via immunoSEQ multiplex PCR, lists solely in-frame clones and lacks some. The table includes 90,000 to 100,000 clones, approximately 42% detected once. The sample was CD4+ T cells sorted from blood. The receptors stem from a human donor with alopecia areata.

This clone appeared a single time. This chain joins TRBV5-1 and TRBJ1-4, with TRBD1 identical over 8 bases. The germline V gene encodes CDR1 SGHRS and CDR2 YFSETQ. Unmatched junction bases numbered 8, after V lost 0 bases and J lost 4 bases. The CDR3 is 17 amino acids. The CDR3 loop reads CASSLEPRTGINEKLFF. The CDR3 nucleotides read TGCGCCAGCAGCTTGGAACCTAGGACAGGGATTAATGAAAAACTGTTTTTT.

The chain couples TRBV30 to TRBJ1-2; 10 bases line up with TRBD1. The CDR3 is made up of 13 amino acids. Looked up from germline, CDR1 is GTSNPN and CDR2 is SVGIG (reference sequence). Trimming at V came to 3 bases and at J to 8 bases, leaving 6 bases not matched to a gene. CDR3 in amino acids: CAWRGTGVYGYTF. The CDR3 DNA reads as TGTGCCTGGAGGGGGACAGGGGTGTACGGCTACACCTTC.

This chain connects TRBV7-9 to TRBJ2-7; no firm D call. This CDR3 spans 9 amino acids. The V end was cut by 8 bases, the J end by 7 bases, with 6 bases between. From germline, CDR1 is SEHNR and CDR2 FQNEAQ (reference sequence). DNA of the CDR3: TGTGCCAGCGGGGTAGAGCAGTACTTC. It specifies CASGVEQYF.

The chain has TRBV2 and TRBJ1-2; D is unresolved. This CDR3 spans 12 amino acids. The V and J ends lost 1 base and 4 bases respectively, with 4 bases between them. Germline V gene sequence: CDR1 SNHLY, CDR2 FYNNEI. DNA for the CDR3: TGTGCCAGCAGTGAAGACAGCTATGGCTACACCTTC. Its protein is CASSEDSYGYTF. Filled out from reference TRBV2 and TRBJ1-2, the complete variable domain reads EPEVTQTPSHQVTQMGQEVILRCVPISNHLYFYWYRQILGQKVEFLVSFYNNEISEKSEIFDDQFSVERPDGSNFTLKIRSTKLEDSAMYFCASSEDSYGYTFGSGTRLTVV.

In DNA form, the CDR3 reads TGCGCCAGCAGCTTGGTGCCGGGATCCGAGCAGTACTTC. Residues: CASSLVPGSEQYF. J is TRBJ2-7 and V is TRBV5-1, with D possibly being TRBD2 (5 bases). The V gene lost 0 bases and the J gene lost 6 bases, with 10 bases spanning the gap. This CDR3 has 13 amino acids. Per germline, CDR1 SGHRS and CDR2 YFSETQ.

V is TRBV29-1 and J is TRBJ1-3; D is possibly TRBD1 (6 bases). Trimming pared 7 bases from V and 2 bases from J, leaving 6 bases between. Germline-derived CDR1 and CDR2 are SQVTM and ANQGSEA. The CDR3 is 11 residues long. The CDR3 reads CSAGAGNTIYF. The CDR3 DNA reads TGCAGCGCAGGGGCTGGAAACACCATATATTTT.

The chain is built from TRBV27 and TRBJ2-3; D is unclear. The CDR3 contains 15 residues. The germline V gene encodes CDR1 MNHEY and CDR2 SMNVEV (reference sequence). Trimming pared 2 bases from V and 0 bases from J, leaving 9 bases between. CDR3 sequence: CASSLMQDSTDTQYF. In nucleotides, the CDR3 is TGTGCCAGCAGTTTAATGCAGGATAGCACAGATACGCAGTATTTT.

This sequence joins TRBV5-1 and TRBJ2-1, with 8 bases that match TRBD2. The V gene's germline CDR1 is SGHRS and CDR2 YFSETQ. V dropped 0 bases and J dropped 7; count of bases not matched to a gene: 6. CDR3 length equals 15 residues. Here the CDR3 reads CASSLGGTSSNEQFF. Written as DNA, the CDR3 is TGCGCCAGCAGCTTGGGTGGGACTAGTTCGAATGAGCAGTTCTTC.

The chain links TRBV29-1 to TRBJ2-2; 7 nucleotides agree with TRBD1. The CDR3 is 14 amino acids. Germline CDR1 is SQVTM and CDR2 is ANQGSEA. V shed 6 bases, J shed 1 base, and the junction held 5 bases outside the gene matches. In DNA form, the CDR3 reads TGCAGCGTGTGGAGACAGGGGAACACCGGGGAGCTGTTTTTT. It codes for CSVWRQGNTGELFF.

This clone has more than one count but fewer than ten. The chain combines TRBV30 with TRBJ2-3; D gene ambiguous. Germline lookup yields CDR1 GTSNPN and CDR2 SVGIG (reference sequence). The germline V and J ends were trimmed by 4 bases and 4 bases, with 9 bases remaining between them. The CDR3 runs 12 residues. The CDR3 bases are TGTGCCTGGAAGGCTAACGCAGATACGCAGTATTTT. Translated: CAWKANADTQYF.

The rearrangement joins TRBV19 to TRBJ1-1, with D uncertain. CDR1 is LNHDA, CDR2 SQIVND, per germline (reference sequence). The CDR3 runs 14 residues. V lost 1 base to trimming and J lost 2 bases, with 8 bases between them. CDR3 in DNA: TGTGCCAGTAGTATAGGAACAGTCAACACTGAAGCTTTCTTT. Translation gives CASSIGTVNTEAFF. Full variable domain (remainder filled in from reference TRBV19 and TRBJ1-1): DGGITQSPKYLFRKEGQNVTLSCEQNLNHDAMYWYRQDPGQGLRLIYYSQIVNDFQKGDIAEGYSVSREKKESFPLTVTSAQKNPTAFYLCASSIGTVNTEAFFGQGTRLTVV.

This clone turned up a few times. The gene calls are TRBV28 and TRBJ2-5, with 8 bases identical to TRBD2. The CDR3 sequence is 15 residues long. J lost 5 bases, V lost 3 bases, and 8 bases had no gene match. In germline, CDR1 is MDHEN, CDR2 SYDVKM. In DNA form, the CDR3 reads TGTGCCAGCAGTTTCGGGCGGGAGGATCGGGAGACCCAGTACTTC. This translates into CASSFGREDRETQYF.

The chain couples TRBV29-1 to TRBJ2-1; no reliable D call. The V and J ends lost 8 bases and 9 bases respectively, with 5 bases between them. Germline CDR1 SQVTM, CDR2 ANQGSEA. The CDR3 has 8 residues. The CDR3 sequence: CSPGEQFF. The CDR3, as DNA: TGCAGCCCTGGTGAGCAGTTCTTC.

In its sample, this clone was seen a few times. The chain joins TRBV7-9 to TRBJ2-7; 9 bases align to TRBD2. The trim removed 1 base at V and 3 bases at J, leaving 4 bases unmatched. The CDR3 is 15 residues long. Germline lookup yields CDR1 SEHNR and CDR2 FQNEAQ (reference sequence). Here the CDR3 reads CASSLEGSGSYEQYF. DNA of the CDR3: TGTGCCAGCAGCTTAGAGGGTAGCGGGAGCTACGAGCAGTACTTC.

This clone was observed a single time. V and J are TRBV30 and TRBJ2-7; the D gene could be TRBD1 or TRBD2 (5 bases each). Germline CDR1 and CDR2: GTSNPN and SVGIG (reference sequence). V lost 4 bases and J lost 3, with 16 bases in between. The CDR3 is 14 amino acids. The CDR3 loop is CAWTKLGTYYEQYF. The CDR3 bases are TGTGCCTGGACAAAACTGGGGACCTACTACGAGCAGTACTTC.

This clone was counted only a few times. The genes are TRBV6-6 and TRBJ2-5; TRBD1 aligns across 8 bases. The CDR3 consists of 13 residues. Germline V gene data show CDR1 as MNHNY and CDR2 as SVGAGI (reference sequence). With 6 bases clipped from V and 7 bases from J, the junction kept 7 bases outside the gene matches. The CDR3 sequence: CASSRGQGATQYF. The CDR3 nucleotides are TGTGCCAGCAGCCGAGGACAGGGCGCGACCCAGTACTTC.

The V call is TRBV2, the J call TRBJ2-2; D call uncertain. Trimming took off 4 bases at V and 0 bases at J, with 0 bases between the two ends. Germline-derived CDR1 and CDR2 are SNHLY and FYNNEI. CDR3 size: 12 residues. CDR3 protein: CASSANTGELFF. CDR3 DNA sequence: TGTGCCAGCAGTGCGAACACCGGGGAGCTGTTTTTT.